Listed below are T cell receptor beta chains from one sample, sequenced in a study of PD-1 blockade in classical Hodgkin lymphoma. The table came from immunoSEQ multiplex PCR; TCRdb's copy has only in-frame clones and leaves some out. This repertoire shows around 25,000 clones, about 70% found once; its top ten account for 25% to 30%. The sequencing used peripheral blood mononuclear cells (PBMCs), collected before the fourth cycle of nivolumab. The source of these receptors is a human donor with classical Hodgkin lymphoma. Each CDR3 is given with its conserved first and last residue. Some rows have no size entry. The others give once, few or many, or a class for an expanded clone.

J	size	V	CDR3
TRBJ1-3	.	TRBV9	CASSVGQSSGNTIYF
TRBJ1-1	few	TRBV10-2	CASRDGRGRDTEAFF
TRBJ1-6	once	TRBV2	CASSKDKKINSPLHF
TRBJ1-4	once	TRBV7-6	CASSSGADRRNEKLFF
TRBJ2-2	.	TRBV10-3	CASSASPSTGELFF
TRBJ1-2	.	TRBV2	CASRPEGTANYGYTF
TRBJ1-6	.	TRBV6-6	CASTLKRERGSPLHF
TRBJ1-1	.	TRBV5-5	CASRTGSTEAFF
TRBJ2-1	.	TRBV4-2	CASSPLAGGHNEQFF
TRBJ1-1	.	TRBV19	CASTVGQVNTEAFF
TRBJ2-7	.	TRBV5-4	CASSLGTTYEQYF
TRBJ2-3	.	TRBV9	CASSVLGSGVTDTQYF
TRBJ1-6	few	TRBV30	CAWRTHDNSPLHF
TRBJ2-2	few	TRBV7-6	CASSLGRVNTGELFF
TRBJ2-3	few	TRBV4-3	CASSQVETSVTDTQYF
TRBJ2-2	few	TRBV4-1	CASSQPLGRTGELFF
TRBJ1-6	few	TRBV5-8	CASSLGLEGGRSPLHF
TRBJ2-7	.	TRBV19	CASSPGYEQYF
TRBJ1-1	once	TRBV5-1	CASSFGGQGGTEAFF
TRBJ2-3	.	TRBV15	CATSRGGRDTQYF
TRBJ1-6	.	TRBV6-1	CASSVDRHGNSPLHF
TRBJ2-6	.	TRBV5-1	CASSLVPSGANVLTF
TRBJ2-3	.	TRBV5-1	CASSLALAGTDTQYF
TRBJ1-5	.	TRBV28	CASSGQGAGAPQHF
TRBJ2-6	few	TRBV7-6	CASSPAGGSGANVLTF
TRBJ1-5	few	TRBV19	CASSIGSQMPQHF
TRBJ1-5	.	TRBV7-2	CASSPYNQPQHF
TRBJ1-2	few	TRBV7-9	CASSEDRAYGYTF
TRBJ1-3	.	TRBV7-2	CASSLARGLFSGNTIYF
TRBJ1-1	many	TRBV7-2	CASSGRTGDEAFF
TRBJ2-5	.	TRBV11-2	CASSLGTENFETQYF
TRBJ2-1	once	TRBV7-9	CASSLGDLSYNEQFF